This T cell receptor (beta chain) came from a study of blood T cells in healthy people across ages (dated by TCRdb to between 2014 and 2017). With respect to the entire study: In model experiments, template switching captured roughly one uniquely barcoded TCR beta cDNA molecule for every two T cells. To avoid experimental bias, donors of different ages were spread randomly across the sequencing lanes. The study analyzed two additional independent replicas of 1 million unique cDNA reads from the same blood draw for two donors, one aged 18 to 30 and one aged 80 or older. The donors were split into four age groups: young (average 16 years), middle-aged (over 35), aged (more than 60) and long-lived (roughly 80). The study measured age-related changes in TCR beta repertoire diversity using deep sequencing normalized with unique cDNA molecular identifiers.

Details on this clonotype: The antigen it binds to is not known. Base qualities are not at hand, and no much larger clone is one base apart.

Libraries were prepared through 5' RACE. Sequencing was performed on an Illumina HiSeq 2500. The second PCR ran for about 7 to 11 cycles and used a J-beta primer mix along with a sample-barcoded 5' primer. A template-switch 5' adaptor carrying 12 random nucleotides introduced a unique molecular identifier onto each TCR beta cDNA molecule. Each sample yielded at least 2.5 million CDR3-containing paired-end reads. All of the RNA was converted into first-strand cDNA using the Mint cDNA synthesis kit, with a TRBC-specific oligonucleotide serving as the primer. Following uracil-DNA glycosylase treatment, all cDNA underwent a first 18-cycle PCR with the universal primers M1SS and BC2_uni_R. The published analysis was carried out like this. Normalization of each sample was performed by random selection of 1 million high-quality reads, each carrying a distinct molecular identifier. Instead of being binned into consensus sequences, reads that shared molecular identifiers were thrown out. MiTCR, run with a Q25 quality threshold and the strictest error-elimination algorithm, handled CDR3 identification, clonotype clustering and error correction. A nonparametric unseen species model with Euler transformation was used to estimate a lower bound on total TCR beta diversity. The public sequencing data were trimmed at Q25 with fastp and processed into clonotypes with MiXCR by TCRdb, which kept only in-frame beta chains. When rows share a CDR3 protein, they turn into one entry using the most common DNA and genes. These V and J calls originate from TCRdb's pipeline instead of the authors' own analysis. This sample gives approximately 1.5 million distinct CDR3 sequences in total; 35% to 45% of them show up just once. The ten largest clones take up approximately 4% of the sample.

General findings and caveats noted by the study authors: Estimates of total diversity based on one million sequenced T cells were considered lower bounds and underestimates. Donor CMV infection status was unknown, potentially confounding age-related changes in expanded clonotypes. A strong correlation was found between observed TCR beta diversity and the percentage of naive T cells measured by flow cytometry. Compared with the aged group, the long-lived group had more naive CD4+ T cells, fewer expanded clones and increased TCR diversity, suggesting age selection. Observed TCR beta diversity per million T cells fell roughly linearly with age, and a significant reduction was already apparent by age roughly 40. Because profiling used bulk unsorted PBMCs, naive and antigen-experienced compartments could not be compared conclusively.

Trimming costs V 5 bases and J 0 bases, and their ends lie 11 bases apart. The CDR3 spans 15 residues, from the cysteine through the phenylalanine. Left in the record is the CDR3 DNA by itself, 45 bases read in frame from the first base. Via the germline V gene, CDR1 is SGHTA and CDR2 FQGNSA. The approximately 41 donors, aged about 6 to 95 years, were systemically healthy Caucasian individuals from Russia. Ten milliliters of peripheral blood were collected from each donor into EDTA-treated Vacutainer tubes. Ficoll-Paque density-gradient centrifugation was used to isolate PBMCs, with at least 6 million per sample. Total RNA was extracted from PBMCs with Trizol reagent, with at least 5 micrograms obtained per sample. The percentages of naive CD45RAhigh/CD27high T cells were determined by flow cytometry on a PBMC aliquot from every donor.

The sample consisted of blood. The chain was built from TRBV7-2 and TRBJ1-5; TRBD1 might be the D gene, on 5 matching bases. This sequence was found in a woman aged 18-29 years in good health. The CDR3 region has the sequence CASSPQTVSNQPQHF. The nucleotide sequence is given as TGTGCCAGCAGCCCGCAGACAGTTAGCAATCAGCCCCAGCATTTT.